The clone carrying this T cell receptor (beta chain) was picked up many times. Its cognate antigen is unknown. The data derive from a study of Graves' ophthalmopathy and Graves' hyperthyroidism. The CDR3 totals 15 residues. CDR1 and CDR2 (germline): LNHDA, SQIVND (reference sequence). Trimming stripped 11 bases from V and 1 base from J, with 20 bases between. Stable hyperthyroidism meant no progression to ophthalmopathy within 18 months of follow-up. Broader study findings: In blood, most expanded thyroid clonotypes above 0.001 frequency were also detected.

Amplification of TCR beta CDR3 regions used RNA transcripts. Scientists carried out first-round RT-PCR using HTBI primers and then a second-round multiplex PCR. In TCRdb, the multiplex PCR reads were re-called with MiXCR into one record per CDR3 protein. The data contain 300,000 to 450,000 distinct CDR3 sequences, about a sixth of them singletons. This TCR was sampled from an adult woman with stable Graves' hyperthyroidism. Sequencing used peripheral blood. The chain employs TRBV19 and TRBJ1-2; D is unclear. The CDR3 nucleotides read TGTGCCTCCTCAAGGAGTGCCCGGGGTAACTATGGCTACACCTTC. Protein: CASSRSARGNYGYTF.